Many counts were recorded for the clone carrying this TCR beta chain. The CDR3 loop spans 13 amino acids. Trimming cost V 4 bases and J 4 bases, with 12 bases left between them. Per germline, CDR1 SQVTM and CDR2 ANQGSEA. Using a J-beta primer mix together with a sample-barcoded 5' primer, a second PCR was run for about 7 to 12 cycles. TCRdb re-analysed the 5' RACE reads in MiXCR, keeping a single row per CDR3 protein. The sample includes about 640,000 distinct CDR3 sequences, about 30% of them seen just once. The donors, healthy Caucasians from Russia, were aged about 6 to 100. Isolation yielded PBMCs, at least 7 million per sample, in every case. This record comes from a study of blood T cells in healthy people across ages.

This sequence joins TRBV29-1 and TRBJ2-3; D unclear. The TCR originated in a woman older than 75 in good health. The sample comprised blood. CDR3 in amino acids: CSVGVRVADTQYF. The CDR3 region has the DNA TGCAGCGTTGGCGTCCGGGTGGCAGATACGCAGTATTTT.